This TCR beta chain was sequenced in a study of T cells in localized non-small cell lung cancer. Clones were read by immunoSEQ multiplex PCR, and TCRdb kept only the in-frame ones, dropping some. The sample yields 65,000 to 95,000 clones, around three quarters seen once. The germline CDR1 and CDR2 sequences are SGHTA and FQGNSA. Trimming removed 2 bases from V and 6 bases from J, with 13 bases in between. The CDR3 sequence is 15 residues long. A remark on this clone: The antigen remains undetermined.

Findings of the study overall: The appearance of a median 57 of the top 100 tumor clones was seen in adjacent lung. It was uninvolved adjacent lung that showed the highest T cell clonality, exceeding tumor.

This TCR was sampled from a man between 40 and 70 years old with stage II squamous cell lung carcinoma. V and J are TRBV7-2 and TRBJ2-2; D is undetermined. Material: PBMCs, obtained before any cancer treatment. The CDR3, as DNA: TGTGCCAGCAGCTTACTAGGGTGGATCGCCGGGGAGCTGTTTTTT. Its translation is CASSLLGWIAGELFF. The full variable domain, completed using reference TRBV7-2 and TRBJ2-2, is GAGVSQSPSNKVTEKGKDVELRCDPISGHTALYWYRQSLGQGLEFLIYFQGNSAPDKSGLPSDRFSAERTGGSVSTLTIQRTQQEDSAVYLCASSLLGWIAGELFFGEGSRLTVL.